This T cell receptor beta chain was profiled in a study of immune heterogeneity within non-small cell lung tumors. Across the whole study: The tumors comprised a handful of squamous cell carcinomas, ten to eleven non-squamous carcinomas and 1 not otherwise specified.

In this sample, this clonotype is medium-sized (0.01 to 0.1%). What it binds is unknown. General study points: Recurrence of identical dominant CDR3 beta clonotypes was observed across intrapatient tumor sites, concomitant with site-unique high-frequency clones.

After removal of 3 bases from V and 3 bases from J, the junction contained 10 bases not matched to a gene. Germline CDR1 reads SGHVS; CDR2 reads FQNEAQ. The CDR3 is 18 amino acids. With approximately 600 ng used per sample, the template was genomic DNA from bulk tumor. Primary tumors were biopsied several times each, far apart, intraoperatively. Before undergoing curative surgery, patients had newly diagnosed non-small cell lung cancer that was untreated. There were roughly 15 donors in total. They were all newly diagnosed non-small cell lung cancer patients undergoing surgery with curative intent. It was a multiplex PCR that amplified TCR beta CDR3, with 32 V and 13 J primers. TCRdb passed the multiplex PCR reads through MiXCR, listing each CDR3 protein once. There are about 10,000 distinct CDR3 sequences in the sample; 25% to 30% occur only once, and approximately 12% lies in the top ten.

This chain connects TRBV7-8 to TRBJ2-1, with 11 bases fitting TRBD2. This sequence originates from a man aged 45-65 years with non-small cell lung cancer. Sequences were obtained from lung tumor tissue. DNA for the CDR3: TGTGCCAGCAGCTTCCCCTCACTAGCGGGGGACCTCTACAATGAGCAGTTCTTC. Translated: CASSFPSLAGDLYNEQFF.